This paragraph reports one TCR beta chain. The data originate from a study of control samples from healthy donors and cancer patients. V lost 1 base and J lost 2, with 6 bases in between. Per germline, CDR1 SGHDN and CDR2 FVKESK. The CDR3 is 13 residues long. Profiling relied on immunoSEQ multiplex PCR, and the TCRdb table lists in-frame clones only, not all of them. The profile shows about 61,000 clones, roughly 90% of them singletons. The sequencing input was PBMCs. This chain links TRBV14 with TRBJ2-7, with D possibly being TRBD2 (6 bases). The TCR sequence derives from a man aged 55 to 69 with colorectal cancer. The CDR3 protein is CASSQGEAYEQYF. In DNA, the CDR3 is TGTGCCAGCAGCCAAGGGGAGGCCTACGAGCAGTACTTC.